This entry describes one T cell receptor beta chain. Amplification of TCR beta used genomic DNA extracted from peripheral blood. A mixed TRB-A/B primer pool amplified rearranged TRB by multiplex touch-down PCR. Each CDR3 protein gets one entry after TCRdb re-called the multiplex PCR reads with MiXCR. This sample has thousands of distinct CDR3 sequences, with 24% found just once. Germline V lookup: CDR1 SGHKS, CDR2 YYEKEE (reference sequence). J lost 1 base, V lost 2 bases, and 9 bases had no gene match. The CDR3 extends over 17 amino acids. The sample is drawn from a study of T cell repertoires in aging, cancer and after chemotherapy. About the research overall: Donor ages fell into six groups from 30 or younger up to 70 or older. Over several months to years, re-sampled healthy donor repertoires clearly shared clones.

The chain recombines TRBV5-5 with TRBJ2-3, with TRBD1 identical over 8 bases. Sequencing used blood. The TCR was taken from a human donor in good health. CDR3 DNA sequence: TGTGCCAGCAGCTTAGGTACAGGGGGTTTGGGCACAGATACGCAGTATTTT. Protein sequence: CASSLGTGGLGTDTQYF.